This TCR beta chain was captured by sequencing in a study of OX40 agonist ivuxolimab in advanced cancers. Study-wide context: Three patients showed partial responses: one hepatocellular carcinoma and two cutaneous melanoma cases.

The data were produced by immunoSEQ multiplex PCR, yet TCRdb's version contains in-frame clones alone and is incomplete. Of some 80,000 clones listed, 85% to 95% are singletons. Autoimmune disease history or systemic immunosuppression meant exclusion. Germline-derived CDR1 and CDR2 are SGHDT and YYEEEE. The CDR3 loop spans 15 amino acids. Trimming removed 4 bases from V and 5 bases from J; junction bases left unmatched: 8. The sample here was CD4+ or CD8+ T cells sorted from blood, taken in a trial of the OX40 agonist ivuxolimab. The chain joins TRBV5-6 to TRBJ1-4; 7 positions agree with TRBD1. The clonotype originates from an adult with an advanced solid tumor such as melanoma, head and neck, liver or kidney cancer. Here the CDR3 reads CASSTVQTGNEKLFF. CDR3 coding DNA: TGTGCCAGCAGCACCGTCCAGACAGGGAATGAAAAACTGTTTTTT.